Each of the 21 T cell receptor beta chains below was sequenced from the same sample in a study of cytomegalovirus exposure and HLA in healthy donors. Vbeta (60) and Jbeta (13) primers were used in the PCR. Measured with immunoSEQ multiplex PCR; TCRdb has only the in-frame clones, and not every one. The repertoire consists of 140,000 or so clones, with just over 65% occurring once and the leading ten covering over 5%. Input material: PBMCs. The origin of the receptors is a woman aged 55-69 years in good health and CMV-seronegative.

A single count supports this clone. The V call is TRBV4-1, the J call TRBJ1-5; 12 bases align to TRBD1. The ends lost 0 bases at V and 1 base at J; junction bases unmatched: 10. In germline, CDR1 is MGHRA, CDR2 YSYEKL. The CDR3 extends over 20 amino acids. This CDR3 is CASSQEGVGQGAVSNQPQHF. CDR3 DNA: TGCGCCAGCAGCCAAGAAGGAGTGGGACAGGGGGCCGTGAGCAATCAGCCCCAGCATTTT.

This chain links TRBV9 with TRBJ2-1; maybe TRBD2 (6 bases). Germline CDR1 SGDLS, CDR2 YYNGEE. The CDR3 consists of 13 residues. V lost 3 bases to trimming and J lost 5 bases, with 9 bases between them. CDR3 sequence reads: CASSGGLNNEQFF. The DNA for the CDR3 is TGTGCCAGCAGCGGGGGACTGAACAATGAGCAGTTCTTC. Using reference TRBV9 and TRBJ2-1 for the parts outside the CDR3, the full variable domain is DSGVTQTPKHLITATGQRVTLRCSPRSGDLSVYWYQQSLDQGLQFLIQYYNGEERAKGNILERFSAQQFPDLHSELNLSSLELGDSALYFCASSGGLNNEQFFGPGTRLTVL.

V and J are TRBV19 and TRBJ2-3; TRBD1 matches 9 bases. This CDR3 comprises 11 residues. Unmatched junction bases numbered 0, after V lost 6 bases and J lost 8 bases. Per the germline V gene, CDR1 is LNHDA and CDR2 is SQIVND (reference sequence). The CDR3 region has the DNA TGTGCCAGTAGGACAGGGGGTACGCAGTATTTT. Its protein is CASRTGGTQYF.

The V gene is TRBV27, the J gene TRBJ2-5; 7 nucleotides align to TRBD2. This CDR3 spans 14 amino acids. CDR1 and CDR2 (germline): MNHEY, SMNVEV (reference sequence). Losses at the gene ends were 6 bases for V and 5 bases for J; bases not matched to a gene: 9. The CDR3 loop is CASRRTRLVETQYF. The CDR3, as DNA: TGTGCCAGCAGGAGGACTAGACTTGTGGAGACCCAGTACTTC.

The chain couples TRBV28 to TRBJ2-2, with 9 bases identical to TRBD2. This CDR3 is built from 18 residues. Germline V CDR1 and CDR2: MDHEN, SYDVKM. V lost 7 bases to trimming and J lost 5 bases; unmatched junction nucleotides: 17. The CDR3 region has the DNA TGTGCCAGCAACGGCGGGAGGGCCGCGGTAGCTGGAACCGGGGAGCTGTTTTTT. As protein: CASNGGRAAVAGTGELFF.

The J gene is TRBJ2-7, the V gene TRBV2; 11 nucleotides match TRBD2. The junction had 3 bases not matched to a gene; V was cut back by 2 bases and J by 3 bases. CDR1 SNHLY and CDR2 FYNNEI come from the germline V gene. The CDR3 is made up of 15 amino acids. CDR3: CASSERGLAGYEQYF. CDR3 DNA sequence: TGTGCCAGCAGTGAACGTGGACTAGCGGGCTACGAGCAGTACTTC.

This clone was picked up one time. V and J are TRBV9 and TRBJ2-1; TRBD2 matches at 12 bases. This CDR3 comprises 15 residues. Trimming cost V 1 base and J 6 bases; bases outside gene matches: 2. CDR1 and CDR2 from the germline V gene are SGDLS and YYNGEE. CDR3 DNA sequence: TGTGCCAGCAGCGTACTAGCGGGAGGGTTCAATGAGCAGTTCTTC. It encodes CASSVLAGGFNEQFF.

This clone appeared once. The chain recombines TRBV13 with TRBJ2-2, with a weak D call TRBD1 (5 bases). The germline V and J ends were trimmed by 2 bases and 3 bases, with 13 bases remaining between them. CDR1 is PRHDT, CDR2 FYEKMQ, per germline (reference sequence). CDR3 length equals 16 residues. CDR3 DNA sequence: TGTGCCAGCAGCTTAAGGGGTAGGGCGGACACCGGGGAGCTGTTTTTT. This encodes CASSLRGRADTGELFF.

V is TRBV18 and J is TRBJ2-5, with D perhaps TRBD2 (7 bases). Looked up from germline, CDR1 is KGHSH and CDR2 is LQKENI. The CDR3 is 13 amino acids. Deletions cut 2 bases from V and 4 bases from J, with 8 bases between. The CDR3 protein is CASSPRGGETQYF. In DNA, the CDR3 is TGTGCCAGCTCACCAAGGGGGGGAGAGACCCAGTACTTC.

DNA for the CDR3: TGTGCCAGCAGCTCCGGAAGTCGGAGGGGCTTCCCTGGGTATGGCTACACCTTC. Translated: CASSSGSRRGFPGYGYTF. This rearrangement joins TRBV5-4 to TRBJ1-2; D may be TRBD1 (5 bases). The CDR3 runs to 18 residues. The germline gives CDR1 SGHNT, CDR2 YYREEE (reference sequence). V lost 3 bases to trimming and J lost 5 bases, with 26 bases between them. Supplemented by reference TRBV5-4 and TRBJ1-2, the full variable domain reads ETGVTQSPTHLIKTRGQQVTLRCSSQSGHNTVSWYQQALGQGPQFIFQYYREEENGRGNFPPRFSGLQFPNYSSELNVNALELDDSALYLCASSSGSRRGFPGYGYTFGSGTRLTVV.

This clone was seen many times. The chain recombines TRBV5-6 with TRBJ2-3; D uncertain. The length of the CDR3 is 14 residues. Trimming stripped 0 bases from V and 2 bases from J, with 7 bases between. Germline CDR1 and CDR2: SGHDT and YYEEEE. Written as DNA, the CDR3 is TGTGCCAGCAGCTTGGGGCACAACACAGATACGCAGTATTTT. It codes for CASSLGHNTDTQYF.

The chain uses TRBV11-2 and TRBJ2-7, with 9 nucleotides matching TRBD2. CDR3 size: 14 residues. Per the germline V gene, CDR1 is SGHAT and CDR2 is FQNNGV. Trimming removed 5 bases from V and 6 bases from J; junction bases left unmatched: 8. This CDR3 reads CASSVLAGEGEQYF. The CDR3 DNA follows: TGTGCCAGCAGCGTTTTAGCGGGAGAAGGCGAGCAGTACTTC.

This clone was counted between two and nine times. The chain has TRBV7-2 and TRBJ1-2; a possible D gene is TRBD1 (6 bases). Deletions cut 5 bases from V and 8 bases from J, with 18 bases between. Germline V gene data show CDR1 as SGHTA and CDR2 as FQGNSA. The CDR3 extends over 14 amino acids. This CDR3 reads CASSPGDGDEGYTF. CDR3 nucleotide sequence: TGTGCCAGCAGCCCAGGGGACGGGGATGAGGGCTACACCTTC.

The chain combines TRBV29-1 with TRBJ1-4, with D hard to call. Germline lookup yields CDR1 SQVTM and CDR2 ANQGSEA. The CDR3 spans 11 residues. Trimming took off 7 bases at V and 8 bases at J, with 11 bases between the two ends. The CDR3 DNA reads TGCAGCGCTACCAGCGGGGAAAAACTGTTTTTT. This codes for CSATSGEKLFF.

The V and J genes are TRBV4-3 and TRBJ1-4, with no clear D. Per germline, CDR1 LGHNA and CDR2 YSLEER. The V end lost 4 bases, the J end lost 11 bases, and 11 bases lay between the germline ends. The CDR3 has 12 residues. The CDR3 region is CASSPEVWKLFF. In nucleotides, the CDR3 is TGCGCCAGCAGCCCGGAGGTCTGGAAACTGTTTTTT.

The chain is built from TRBV29-1 and TRBJ2-5; 9 bases align to TRBD2. The last part of the DNA fits TRBJ2-7 better; the J call may be wrong. Germline V gene sequence: CDR1 SQVTM, CDR2 ANQGSEA. The CDR3 is 15 amino acids. The CDR3 reads CSVEVTSGPSYEQYF. The CDR3 coding sequence is TGCAGCGTTGAAGTAACTAGCGGGCCCTCCTACGAGCAGTACTTC.

The chain employs TRBV5-4 and TRBJ2-5; D ambiguous. The end of the DNA is better explained by TRBJ2-7, so the J call may be wrong. The CDR3 is 14 residues long. CDR1 SGHNT and CDR2 YYREEE come from the germline V gene (reference sequence). CDR3 amino acids: CASSLEAASYEQYF. The CDR3 DNA follows: TGTGCCAGCAGCTTGGAGGCGGCCTCCTACGAGCAGTACTTC.

The chain recombines TRBV7-9 with TRBJ1-4; TRBD1 aligns across 8 bases. Germline CDR1 is SEHNR and CDR2 is FQNEAQ (reference sequence). V dropped 1 base and J dropped 10; count of bases not matched to a gene: 2. The CDR3 length is 13 residues. CDR3 loop: CASSLEGQVKLFF. In DNA, the CDR3 is TGTGCCAGCAGCTTAGAGGGACAGGTAAAACTGTTTTTT.

This clone appeared a single time. The CDR3 loop is CASGPLAANTDTQYF. CDR3 coding DNA: TGTGCCAGCGGCCCCCTAGCGGCCAACACAGATACGCAGTATTTT. The genes are TRBV7-9 and TRBJ2-3; TRBD2 matches at 7 bases. This CDR3 contains 15 residues. The germline gives CDR1 SEHNR, CDR2 FQNEAQ (reference sequence). V was clipped by 8 bases and J by 2 bases; unmatched bases: 10. Drawing the rest from reference TRBV7-9 and TRBJ2-3, the complete variable domain is DTGVSQNPRHKITKRGQNVTFRCDPISEHNRLYWYRQTLGQGPEFLTYFQNEAQLEKSRLLSDRFSAERPKGSFSTLEIQRTEQGDSAMYLCASGPLAANTDTQYFGPGTRLTVL.

CDR3 bases: TGTGCCAGCACTCCCCTGAGCGGGAGTGGGGGGGAGACCCAGTACTTC. Translating gives CASTPLSGSGGETQYF. The chain combines TRBV6-4 with TRBJ2-5; 8 bases line up with TRBD2. Trimming removed 7 bases from V and 5 bases from J; junction bases left unmatched: 15. The CDR3 covers 16 residues. Germline CDR1 and CDR2: MRHNA and SNTAGT.

The V gene is TRBV29-1, the J gene TRBJ1-1, with 8 bases that match TRBD1. The CDR3 length is 12 residues. Germline V gene sequence: CDR1 SQVTM, CDR2 ANQGSEA. J lost 8 bases, V lost 6 bases, and 8 bases had no gene match. The CDR3 nucleotides read TGCAGCGTCACGACAGGGGCTTCGGAAGCTTTCTTT. Translated: CSVTTGASEAFF.